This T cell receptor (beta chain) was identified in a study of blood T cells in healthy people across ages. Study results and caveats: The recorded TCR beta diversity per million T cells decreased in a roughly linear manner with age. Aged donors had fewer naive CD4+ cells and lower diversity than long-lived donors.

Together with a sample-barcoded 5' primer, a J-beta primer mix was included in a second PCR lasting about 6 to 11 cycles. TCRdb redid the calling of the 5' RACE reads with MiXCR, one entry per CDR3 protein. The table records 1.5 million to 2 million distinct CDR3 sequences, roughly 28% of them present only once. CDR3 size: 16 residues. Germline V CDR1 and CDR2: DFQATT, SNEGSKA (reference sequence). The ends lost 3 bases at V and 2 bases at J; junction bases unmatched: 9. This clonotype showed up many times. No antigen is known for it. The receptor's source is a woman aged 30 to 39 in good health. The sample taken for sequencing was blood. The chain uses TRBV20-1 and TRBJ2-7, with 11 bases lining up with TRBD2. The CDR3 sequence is CSARDSGLADPYEQYF. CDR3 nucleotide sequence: TGCAGTGCTAGGGACTCGGGACTAGCGGACCCCTACGAGCAGTACTTC.